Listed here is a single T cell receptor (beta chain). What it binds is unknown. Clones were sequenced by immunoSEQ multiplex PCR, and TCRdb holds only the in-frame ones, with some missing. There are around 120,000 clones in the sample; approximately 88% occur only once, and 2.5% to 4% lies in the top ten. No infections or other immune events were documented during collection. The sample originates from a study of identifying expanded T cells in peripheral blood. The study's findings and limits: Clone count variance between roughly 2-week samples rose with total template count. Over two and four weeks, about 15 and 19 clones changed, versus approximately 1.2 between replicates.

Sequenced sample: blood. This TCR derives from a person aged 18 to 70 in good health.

CDR3 sequence reads: CASRETGESYNEQFF. CDR3 coding DNA: TGCGCCAGCAGGGAAACAGGGGAGTCCTACAATGAGCAGTTCTTC. V gene TRBV5-1 combines with J gene TRBJ2-1; the match to TRBD1 covers 7 bases. The germline CDR1 and CDR2 sequences are SGHRS and YFSETQ. Trimming at V came to 5 bases and at J to 1 base, leaving 6 bases not matched to a gene. The CDR3 covers 15 residues.